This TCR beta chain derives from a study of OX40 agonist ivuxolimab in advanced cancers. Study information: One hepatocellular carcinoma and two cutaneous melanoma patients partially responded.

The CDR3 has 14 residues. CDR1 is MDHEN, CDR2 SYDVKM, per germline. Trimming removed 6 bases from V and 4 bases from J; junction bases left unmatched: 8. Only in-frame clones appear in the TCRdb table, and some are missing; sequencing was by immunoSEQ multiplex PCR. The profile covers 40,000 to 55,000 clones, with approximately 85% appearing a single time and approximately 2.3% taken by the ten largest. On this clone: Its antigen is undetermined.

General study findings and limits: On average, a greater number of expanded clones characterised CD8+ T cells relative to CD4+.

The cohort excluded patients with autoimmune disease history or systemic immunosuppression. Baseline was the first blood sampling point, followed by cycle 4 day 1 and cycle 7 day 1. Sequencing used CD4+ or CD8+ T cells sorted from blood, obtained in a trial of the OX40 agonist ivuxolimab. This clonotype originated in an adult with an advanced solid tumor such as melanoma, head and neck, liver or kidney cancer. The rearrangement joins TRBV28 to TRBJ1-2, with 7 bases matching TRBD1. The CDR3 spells CASRPSGTVYGYTF. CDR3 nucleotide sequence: TGTGCCAGCAGGCCTTCCGGGACAGTCTATGGCTACACCTTC.